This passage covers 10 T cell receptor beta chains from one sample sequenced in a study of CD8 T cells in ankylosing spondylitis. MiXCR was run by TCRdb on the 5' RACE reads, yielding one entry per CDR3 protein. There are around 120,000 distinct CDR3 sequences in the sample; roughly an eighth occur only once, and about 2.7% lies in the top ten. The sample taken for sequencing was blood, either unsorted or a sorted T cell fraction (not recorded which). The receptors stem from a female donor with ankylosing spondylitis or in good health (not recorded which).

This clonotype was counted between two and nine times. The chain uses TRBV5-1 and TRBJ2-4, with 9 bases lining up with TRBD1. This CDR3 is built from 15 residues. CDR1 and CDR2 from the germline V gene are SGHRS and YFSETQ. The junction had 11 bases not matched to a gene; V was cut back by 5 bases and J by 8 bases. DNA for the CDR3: TGCGCCAGCAGTCCGGGACAGGGTGGATTGGACATTCAGTACTTC. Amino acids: CASSPGQGGLDIQYF. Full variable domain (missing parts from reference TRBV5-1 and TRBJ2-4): KAGVTQTPRYLIKTRGQQVTLSCSPISGHRSVSWYQQTPGQGLQFLFEYFSETQRNKGNFPGRFSGRQFSNSRSEMNVSTLELGDSALYLCASSPGQGGLDIQYFGAGTRLSVL.

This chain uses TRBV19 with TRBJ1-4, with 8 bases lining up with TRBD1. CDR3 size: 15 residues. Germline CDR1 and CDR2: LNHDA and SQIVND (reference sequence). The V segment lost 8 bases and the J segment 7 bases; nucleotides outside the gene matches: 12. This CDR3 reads CASYPGGHGGEKLFF. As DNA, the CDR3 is TGTGCCAGTTACCCAGGGGGCCATGGAGGTGAAAAACTGTTTTTT.

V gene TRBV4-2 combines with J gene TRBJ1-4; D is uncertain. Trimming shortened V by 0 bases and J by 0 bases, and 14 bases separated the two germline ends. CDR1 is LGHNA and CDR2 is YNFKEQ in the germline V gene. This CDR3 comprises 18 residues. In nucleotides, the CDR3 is TGTGCCAGCAGCCAAGAGTCGGCGTTTCTTGCAACTAATGAAAAACTGTTTTTT. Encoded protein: CASSQESAFLATNEKLFF.

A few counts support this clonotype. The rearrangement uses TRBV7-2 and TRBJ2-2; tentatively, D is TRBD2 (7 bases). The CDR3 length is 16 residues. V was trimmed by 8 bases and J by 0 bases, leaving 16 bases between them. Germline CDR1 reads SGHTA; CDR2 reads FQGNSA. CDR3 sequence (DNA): TGTGCCAGCTCCCAGAGAGGGGGGGCGAACACCGGGGAGCTGTTTTTT. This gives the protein CASSQRGGANTGELFF. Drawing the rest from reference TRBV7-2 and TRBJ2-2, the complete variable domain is GAGVSQSPSNKVTEKGKDVELRCDPISGHTALYWYRQSLGQGLEFLIYFQGNSAPDKSGLPSDRFSAERTGGSVSTLTIQRTQQEDSAVYLCASSQRGGANTGELFFGEGSRLTVL.

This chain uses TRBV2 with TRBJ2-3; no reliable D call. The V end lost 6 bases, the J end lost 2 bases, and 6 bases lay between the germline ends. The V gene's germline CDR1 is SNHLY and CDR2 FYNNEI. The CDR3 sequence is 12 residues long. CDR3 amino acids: CASRGDTDTQYF. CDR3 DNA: TGTGCCAGCAGAGGTGACACAGATACGCAGTATTTT.

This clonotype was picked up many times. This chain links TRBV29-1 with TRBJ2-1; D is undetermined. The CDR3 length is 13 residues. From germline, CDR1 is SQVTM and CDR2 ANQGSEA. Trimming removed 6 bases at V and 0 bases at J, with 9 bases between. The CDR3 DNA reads TGCAGCGTCACGACTGGCTCCTACAATGAGCAGTTCTTC. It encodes CSVTTGSYNEQFF.

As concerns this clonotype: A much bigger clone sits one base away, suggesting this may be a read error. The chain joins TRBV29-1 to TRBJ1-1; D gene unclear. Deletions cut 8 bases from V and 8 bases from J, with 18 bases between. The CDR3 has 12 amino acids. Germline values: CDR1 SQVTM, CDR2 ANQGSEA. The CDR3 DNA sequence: TGCAGCAGAGACGGTGGGATAATGGAAGCTTTCTTT. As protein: CSRDGGIMEAFF.

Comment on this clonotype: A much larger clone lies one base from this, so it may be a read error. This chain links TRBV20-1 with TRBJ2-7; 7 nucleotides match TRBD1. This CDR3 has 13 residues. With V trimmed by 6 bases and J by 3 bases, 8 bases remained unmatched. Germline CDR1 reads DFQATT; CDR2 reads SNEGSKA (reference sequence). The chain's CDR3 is CSALRHRGYEQYF. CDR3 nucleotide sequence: TGCAGTGCCCTACGGCACAGGGGCTACGAGCAGTACTTC.

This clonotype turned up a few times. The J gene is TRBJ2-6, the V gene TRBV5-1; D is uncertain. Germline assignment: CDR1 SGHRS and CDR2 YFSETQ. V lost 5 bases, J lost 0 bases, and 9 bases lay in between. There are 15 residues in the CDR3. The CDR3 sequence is CASRGVPSGANVLTF. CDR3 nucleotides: TGCGCCAGCAGAGGAGTCCCCTCTGGGGCCAACGTCCTGACTTTC.

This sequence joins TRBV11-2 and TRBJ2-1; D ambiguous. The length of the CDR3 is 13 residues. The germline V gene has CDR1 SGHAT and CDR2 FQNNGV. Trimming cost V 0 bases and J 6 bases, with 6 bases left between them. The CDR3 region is CASSLERFNEQFF. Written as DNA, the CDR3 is TGTGCCAGCAGCTTAGAGCGTTTCAATGAGCAGTTCTTC.